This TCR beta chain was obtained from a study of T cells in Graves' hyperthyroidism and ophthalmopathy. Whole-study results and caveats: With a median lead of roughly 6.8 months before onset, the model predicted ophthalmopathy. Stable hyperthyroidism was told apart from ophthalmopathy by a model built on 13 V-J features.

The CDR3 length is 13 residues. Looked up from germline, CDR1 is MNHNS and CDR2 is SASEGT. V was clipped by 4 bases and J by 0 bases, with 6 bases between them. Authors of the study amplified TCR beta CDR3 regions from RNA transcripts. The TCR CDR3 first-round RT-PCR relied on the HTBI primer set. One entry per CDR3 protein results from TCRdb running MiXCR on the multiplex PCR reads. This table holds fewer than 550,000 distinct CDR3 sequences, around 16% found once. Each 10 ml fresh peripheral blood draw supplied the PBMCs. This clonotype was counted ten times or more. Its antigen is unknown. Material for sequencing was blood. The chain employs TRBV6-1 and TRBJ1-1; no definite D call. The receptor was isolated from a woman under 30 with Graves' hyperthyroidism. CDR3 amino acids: CASSVQLNTEAFF. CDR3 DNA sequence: TGTGCCAGCAGTGTACAACTGAACACTGAAGCTTTCTTT.